This T cell receptor (beta chain) comes out of a study of T cells expressing NK-cell markers. Study as a whole: Sorted CD3+CD56-NKG2C+, CD3+CD56+NKG2C+ and CD3+CD56+NKG2C- T cells supplied the TCR beta repertoires. Study findings and constraints: Uncertainty persisted over the HCMV specificity of expanded NKG2C+ T cell clones. Roughly 6 donors showed dominant NKG2C+ clonotypes comprising about 1.0-7.5% of their CD8+ T cells.

The TCR beta cDNA came from 5'RACE template switching with UMIs. One entry per CDR3 protein, without DNA, is what TCRdb gives after re-calling the 5' RACE reads. This sample contains approximately 170,000 distinct CDR3 sequences. Concerning this clonotype: Antigen specificity is unknown.

The CDR3 is 16 residues long. Germline lookup yields CDR1 MNHNS and CDR2 SASEGT. The sample taken for sequencing was blood T cells: a sorted CD56 or NKG2C T cell subset, CD4+ or CD8+ T cells, or bulk PBMC T cells (not recorded which). This receptor was taken from a man aged 18 to 69 in good health. This sequence joins TRBV6-1 and TRBJ1-2; TCRdb's D gene call, TRBD1, goes unchecked for lack of DNA. This CDR3 reads CASSPYAGGAFHGYTF.